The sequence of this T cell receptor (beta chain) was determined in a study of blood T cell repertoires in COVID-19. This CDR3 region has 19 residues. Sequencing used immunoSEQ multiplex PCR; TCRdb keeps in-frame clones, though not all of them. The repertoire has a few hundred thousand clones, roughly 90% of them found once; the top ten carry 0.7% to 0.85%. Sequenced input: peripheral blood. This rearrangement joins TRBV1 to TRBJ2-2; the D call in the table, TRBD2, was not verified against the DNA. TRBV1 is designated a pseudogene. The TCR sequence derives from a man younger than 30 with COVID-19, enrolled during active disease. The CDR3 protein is CTSSPPWLAGGVDTGELFF. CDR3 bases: TGCACCAGCAGCCCCCCGTGGTTAGCGGGAGGCGTAGACACCGGGGAGCTGTTTTTT.